This note documents a single TCR beta chain sequence. No antigen is known for it. With the 5' RACE reads reprocessed, TCRdb shows one record per CDR3 protein and no DNA. The sample data list around 450,000 distinct CDR3 sequences. These data belong to a study of monozygotic twins with inflammatory bowel disease. Broader study findings: Differences in immunosuppressive treatment may have been a source of added variability in patient repertoires. Clonotype overlap with others was lower in IBD patients than in healthy twins, a difference that was greatest with disease activity. There was no way to distinguish the different T cell subtypes.

The V gene's germline CDR1 is LGHNA and CDR2 YSLEER. The CDR3 sequence is 14 residues long. Sequencing was done on a sample of blood. This sequence joins TRBV4-3 and TRBJ1-2. The source of this sequence is a human donor with ulcerative colitis or Crohn's disease, or a healthy co-twin of an affected twin (not recorded which). This CDR3 is CASSQEDTAYGYTF.